Below, 13 T cell receptor beta chains from the same sample are listed, as sequenced in a study of graft-versus-host responses after intestinal transplantation (TCRdb year 2021). The library relied on the immunoSEQ multiplex PCR assay. What TCRdb holds here is the immuneACCESS table cut down to in-frame rearrangements. Part of the clones is not present; checked against another copy, under half of the missing clones reflect an unresolved V gene, and the others are unexplained. This sample is represented by 90,000 to 120,000 clones; approximately 90% of them were singletons. Roughly 0.64% of the sample is in the top ten clones. Per the publication, the time point label means: cells obtained before transplantation from donor or recipient. The antigens for these receptors are not known. The sample here was unstimulated CD4+ T cells sorted from spleen or lymph node cells, taken before transplant. These receptors were collected from a human donor who was the organ donor for an intestinal transplant.

Comments on this clone: The junction shows a germline mismatch at one end, possibly a read error. This chain connects TRBV7-2 to TRBJ2-1; D perhaps matches TRBD1 (6 bases). Germline values: CDR1 SGHTA, CDR2 FQGNSA. The CDR3 has 14 amino acids. CDR3 region: CASSISRQGNSRVF. CDR3 nucleotide sequence: TGTGCCAGCAGCATATCAAGGCAGGGGAATTCTCGAGTCTTC.

This rearrangement joins TRBV5-1 to TRBJ2-5; 9 bases match TRBD2. In germline, CDR1 is SGHRS, CDR2 YFSETQ. With V trimmed by 4 bases and J by 5 bases, 9 bases remained unmatched. The CDR3 consists of 15 residues. The CDR3 DNA sequence: TGCGCCAGCAGCGATAAGCGGGGGGTTCAGGAGACCCAGTACTTC. Its translation: CASSDKRGVQETQYF.

The chain uses TRBV6-6 and TRBJ2-5, with TRBD2 matching over 13 bases. The CDR3 totals 15 residues. Germline lookup yields CDR1 MNHNY and CDR2 SVGAGI (reference sequence). Trimming removed 8 bases from V and 5 bases from J; junction bases left unmatched: 8. As DNA, the CDR3 is TGTGCCAGCTGCCCCGGGACTAGCGGGGCGGAGACCCAGTACTTC. As protein: CASCPGTSGAETQYF.

The chain has TRBV6-6 and TRBJ2-1; D might be TRBD1 (6 bases). This CDR3 has 13 residues. Germline CDR1 and CDR2: MNHNY and SVGAGI (reference sequence). The ends were cut back, 2 bases at V and 6 bases at J, with 8 bases in the middle. CDR3 DNA sequence: TGTGCCAGCAGTTACGCAGGGGTCAATGAGCAGTTCTTC. This translates into CASSYAGVNEQFF.

V and J are TRBV11-3 and TRBJ1-6, with D unclear. There are 13 residues in the CDR3. Per germline, CDR1 SGHNT and CDR2 YENEEA. V was trimmed by 4 bases and J by 10 bases, leaving 11 bases between them. The CDR3 DNA reads TGTGCCAGCAGCTCCACACCTTTATCACCCCTCCACTTT. Residues: CASSSTPLSPLHF. The whole variable domain, remainder taken from reference TRBV11-3 and TRBJ1-6, is EAGVVQSPRYKIIEKKQPVAFWCNPISGHNTLYWYLQNLGQGPELLIRYENEEAVDDSQLPKDRFSAERLKGVDSTLKIQPAELGDSAVYLCASSSTPLSPLHFGNGTRLTVT.

The chain carries TRBV6-5 and TRBJ1-5; maybe TRBD1 (5 bases). The CDR3 spans 15 residues. Between the trimmed V and J ends, which lost 2 bases and 3 bases, there was a span of 11 bases. CDR1 and CDR2 from the germline V gene are MNHEY and SVGAGI. The CDR3 reads CASSYGDGVNQPQHF. The DNA of the CDR3 is TGTGCCAGCAGTTACGGGGACGGAGTCAATCAGCCCCAGCATTTT.

V usage is TRBV4-2 and J usage is TRBJ2-5; weak D call: TRBD2 (5 bases). The CDR3 spans 17 residues. V gave up 1 base and J gave up 5 bases, with 20 bases separating them. CDR1 is LGHNA and CDR2 is YNFKEQ in the germline V gene. The CDR3 is CASSQVDSGWTGETQYF. For the CDR3, the DNA is TGTGCCAGCAGCCAAGTTGATTCGGGTTGGACGGGGGAGACCCAGTACTTC.

CDR3 coding DNA: TGCGCCAGCAGCCAAGAAGCAGGGGAATGGAACGAGCAGTACTTC. This sequence encodes CASSQEAGEWNEQYF. The chain has TRBV4-1 and TRBJ2-7, with a possible D match to TRBD1 (6 bases). Germline V lookup: CDR1 MGHRA, CDR2 YSYEKL. The CDR3 contains 15 residues. V lost 0 bases to trimming and J lost 5 bases, with 14 bases between them.

The chain has TRBV18 and TRBJ2-1; D uncertain. This CDR3 is built from 12 residues. CDR1 KGHSH and CDR2 LQKENI come from the germline V gene. Trimming took off 2 bases at V and 5 bases at J, with 4 bases between the two ends. CDR3 sequence reads: CASSPVDNEQFF. The CDR3 DNA is TGTGCCAGCTCACCAGTCGACAATGAGCAGTTCTTC.

The J gene is TRBJ2-1, the V gene TRBV19; maybe TRBD1 (6 bases). Germline lookup yields CDR1 LNHDA and CDR2 SQIVND (reference sequence). The CDR3 sequence is 14 residues long. Trimming cost V 10 bases and J 8 bases, with 21 bases left between them. Here the CDR3 DNA reads TGTGCCACTTCCGACAGGCCCCCCGAGGATGAGCAGTTCTTC. The encoded protein is CATSDRPPEDEQFF.

The genes are TRBV2 and TRBJ1-6, with TRBD1 matching 8 bases. CDR3 length: 14 residues. V lost 6 bases to trimming and J lost 10 bases; unmatched junction nucleotides: 8. Germline loops: CDR1 SNHLY, CDR2 FYNNEI. The CDR3 sequence is CASSLDRGRSPLHF. CDR3 coding DNA: TGTGCCAGCAGCTTAGACAGGGGACGATCACCCCTCCACTTT. Drawing the rest from reference TRBV2 and TRBJ1-6, the complete variable domain is EPEVTQTPSHQVTQMGQEVILRCVPISNHLYFYWYRQILGQKVEFLVSFYNNEISEKSEIFDDQFSVERPDGSNFTLKIRSTKLEDSAMYFCASSLDRGRSPLHFGNGTRLTVT.

The chain recombines TRBV6-4 with TRBJ2-5; 11 bases agree with TRBD2. Germline values: CDR1 MRHNA, CDR2 SNTAGT. V lost 0 bases to trimming and J lost 5 bases; unmatched junction nucleotides: 5. The CDR3 runs 16 residues. The CDR3 bases are TGTGCCAGCAGTGACTCGGGACTAGCGGACTTGGAGACCCAGTACTTC. It translates to CASSDSGLADLETQYF.

This chain joins TRBV14 and TRBJ1-2; D not resolved. This CDR3 is 13 amino acids long. V was shortened by 1 base and J by 0 bases, with 3 bases between the two germline ends. CDR1 is SGHDN, CDR2 FVKESK, per germline. CDR3 DNA: TGTGCCAGCAGCCAAGGGACTAACTATGGCTACACCTTC. It yields the protein CASSQGTNYGYTF.